These T cell receptor beta chains were read from a single sample in a study of blood T cell repertoires in COVID-19. Generated by immunoSEQ multiplex PCR, the TCRdb table keeps only in-frame clones and is missing some. The sample has some 260,000 clones; just over 90% are singletons. The sequenced material came from PBMCs or T cells enriched from blood (not recorded which). These receptors all stem from a woman aged 18-29 years who had recovered from COVID-19. Both conserved end residues are part of each CDR3. A D gene is named only where the DNA matches it firmly. Clone size, where shown, is once, few, many, or a class for clones that have expanded.

.	TRBV27	TRBJ1-4	.	TGTGCCAGCCGACTGACCGGGACTTCAGCGACAACTAATGAAAAACTGTTTTTT	CASRLTGTSATTNEKLFF
TRBD1	TRBV7-3	TRBJ1-1	once	TGTGCCAGCAGCTTAGGGACAGGCTACACTGAAGCTTTCTTT	CASSLGTGYTEAFF
.	TRBV24-1	TRBJ2-1	.	TGTGCCACCAGTGACGGTAGCCATTACAATGAGCAGTTCTTC	CATSDGSHYNEQFF
.	TRBV18	TRBJ2-1	once	TGTGCCAGCTCACCCACGCAGGCGGGCAATGAGCAGTTCTTC	CASSPTQAGNEQFF
TRBD1	TRBV27	TRBJ1-1	.	TGTGCCAGCAGTTCTTGGACAGGGAACACTGAAGCTTTCTTT	CASSSWTGNTEAFF
.	TRBV4-1	TRBJ2-2	.	TGCGCCAGCAGCCAAGCTAGGAGGACAGAATCAACCGGGGAGCTGTTTTTT	CASSQARRTESTGELFF
TRBD1	TRBV13	TRBJ2-7	.	TGTGCCAGCAGCTTAGGACCGACAGGGTCCTACGAGCAGTACTTC	CASSLGPTGSYEQYF
.	TRBV5-4	TRBJ2-2	.	TGTGCCAGCAGCGCAGGCTTCCCAACCGGGGAGCTGTTTTTT	CASSAGFPTGELFF
TRBD2	TRBV10-2	TRBJ2-2	.	TGCGCCAGCAGTGAAAGAGCGGGGGGTGGCGGGGAGCTGTTTTTT	CASSERAGGGGELFF
.	TRBV18	TRBJ2-3	once	TGTGCCAGCTCACCACCTTTCCTAAGCACAGATACGCAGTATTTT	CASSPPFLSTDTQYF
.	TRBV12-3/TRBV12-4	TRBJ1-1	.	TGTGCCAGCAGCCTAATCGGGGTTGTGGCTTTCTTT	CASSLIGVVAFF
TRBD2	TRBV7-3	TRBJ2-7	.	TGTGCCAGCAGCCCGATCCCGGGACTAGCGGGAGCTACCCACGAGCAGTACTTC	CASSPIPGLAGATHEQYF
.	TRBV7-2	TRBJ1-5	.	TGTGCCAGCAGCTTAGTGGGGGCCGATTCGGCCCAGCATTTT	CASSLVGADSAQHF
TRBD1	TRBV19	TRBJ2-2	.	TGTGCCACGAAACGGGACAGGGCCACCGGGGAGCTGTTTTTT	CATKRDRATGELFF
TRBD2	TRBV7-2	TRBJ2-2	once	TGTGCCAGCAGCTTAGCCGCTAGCGGGGCGAACACCGGGGAGCTGTTTTTT	CASSLAASGANTGELFF
TRBD2	TRBV7-2	TRBJ2-7	.	TGTGCCAGCAGCTTAGATCGGAGCGGGGGGGCTTTTCCCTACGAGCAGTACTTC	CASSLDRSGGAFPYEQYF
.	TRBV7-9	TRBJ2-5	.	TGTGCCAGCAGCTTAGAGTTGGGGAGGCAAGAGACCCAGTACTTC	CASSLELGRQETQYF
.	TRBV19	TRBJ1-1	.	TGTGCCAGTAGTATTATGGGGAGGAACACTGAAGCTTTCTTT	CASSIMGRNTEAFF
TRBD1	TRBV19	TRBJ1-4	.	TGTGCCAGTACCCCACGACAGGGACGAAATGAAAAACTGTTTTTT	CASTPRQGRNEKLFF
TRBD2	TRBV28	TRBJ2-1	.	TGTGCCAGCAGGCTATGGACTAGCGGGACCTACAATGAGCAGTTCTTC	CASRLWTSGTYNEQFF
.	TRBV11-2	TRBJ1-2	.	TGTGCCAGCAGCCTAATAGGCTCAAACAGGGTCGGCTACACCTTC	CASSLIGSNRVGYTF
TRBD1	TRBV7-2	TRBJ1-5	.	TGTGCCAGCAGCTTGAACAGGGGTGGGAATCAGCCCCAGCATTTT	CASSLNRGGNQPQHF
.	TRBV11-1	TRBJ1-2	few	TGTGCCAGCAGCCCCTCGGCCTATACGGGGGGCTACACCTTC	CASSPSAYTGGYTF
.	TRBV2	TRBJ1-2	.	TGTGCCAGCGGGCGGGAAAGGGATGGCTACACCTTC	CASGRERDGYTF
.	TRBV7-5	TRBJ1-5	.	TGTGCCAGAAGCACAGGCCGACAGGGGGTTTATCGGCAGCCCCAGCATTTT	CARSTGRQGVYRQPQHF
TRBD1	TRBV3-1/TRBV3-2	TRBJ1-5	once	TGTGCCAGCAGCCAAGGGCATTCCGGGACAGGGTATCAGCCCCAGCATTTT	CASSQGHSGTGYQPQHF
.	TRBV2	TRBJ1-1	.	TGTGCCAGCGGAACGGGGATCCCTGAAGCTTTCTTT	CASGTGIPEAFF
TRBD1	TRBV5-6	TRBJ2-7	.	TGTGCCAGCAGCTTCGGGACAGCCTACGAGCAGTACTTC	CASSFGTAYEQYF
TRBD2	TRBV5-5	TRBJ2-5	.	TGTGCCAGCAGCCCGGGACTAGCGGGGGGGCAAGAGACCCAGTACTTC	CASSPGLAGGQETQYF
TRBD1	TRBV28	TRBJ1-2	once	TGTGCCAGCACCGGGACAGACTATGGCTACACCTTC	CASTGTDYGYTF
.	TRBV2	TRBJ2-3	.	TGTGCCAGCAGTGAAGCGCTTCCAGGTGCAGATACGCAGTATTTT	CASSEALPGADTQYF
TRBD1	TRBV5-1	TRBJ2-7	.	TGCGCCAGCAGCACAAGACAGGGGGCTATAGGCGAGCAGTACTTC	CASSTRQGAIGEQYF
TRBD2	TRBV19	TRBJ2-3	.	TGTGCCAGTAGTATGGGGCTAGCGGGAGGTCCAGATACGCAGTATTTT	CASSMGLAGGPDTQYF
.	TRBV20-1	TRBJ2-5	.	TGCAGTGGACAGGCCGGTAGGACCCAGTACTTC	CSGQAGRTQYF
TRBD1	TRBV2	TRBJ1-1	.	TGTGCCAGTAACAGGGGGCAGAACACTGAAGCTTTCTTT	CASNRGQNTEAFF
.	TRBV3-1/TRBV3-2	TRBJ2-7	.	TGTGCCAGCAGCCAAGGTAACGGAGTTTCCTACGAGCAGTACTTC	CASSQGNGVSYEQYF
TRBD1	TRBV5-6	TRBJ1-6	.	TGTGCCAGCAGCTTGCCGGGACAGGGGTTGCCACCCCTCCACTTT	CASSLPGQGLPPLHF
TRBD2	TRBV2	TRBJ2-2	.	TGTGCCAGCAGGGGGGTAGCGGGAGGTTGGACCGGGGAGCTGTTTTTT	CASRGVAGGWTGELFF
.	TRBV3-1/TRBV3-2	TRBJ2-5	.	TGTGCCAGCAGCCGACGTGGACTGGAGGGAGAGACCCAGTACTTC	CASSRRGLEGETQYF
TRBD1	TRBV2	TRBJ1-1	.	TGTGCCAGCATCGGGGACAGGTCGACTGAAGCTTTCTTT	CASIGDRSTEAFF
.	TRBV11-3	TRBJ2-7	.	TGTGCCAGCAGCTTTACCCCCACCGGCGAGCAGTACTTC	CASSFTPTGEQYF
.	TRBV12-3/TRBV12-4	TRBJ2-3	.	TGTGCCAGCAGTTTACTTCCAGATACGCAGTATTTT	CASSLLPDTQYF
TRBD1	TRBV5-1	TRBJ2-6	.	TGCGCCAGCAGCCTAGGACAGGCCGGGGCCAACGTCCTGACTTTC	CASSLGQAGANVLTF
TRBD1	TRBV7-2	TRBJ1-2	.	TGTGCCAGCAGCCGGGACAGGGCTAACTATGGCTACACCTTC	CASSRDRANYGYTF
TRBD2	TRBV5-1	TRBJ2-7	.	TGCGCCAGCAGCTTGGTTGCTAGCGGGATGTCCTACGAGCAGTACTTC	CASSLVASGMSYEQYF
TRBD1	TRBV12-5	TRBJ1-2	.	TGTGCTAGTGGGACAGGGGTCTATGGCTACACCTTC	CASGTGVYGYTF
.	TRBV6-5	TRBJ1-5	.	TGTGCCAGCAGTTACTCGAGTAGAAGCAATCAGCCCCAGCATTTT	CASSYSSRSNQPQHF
.	TRBV7-2	TRBJ1-2	.	TGTGCCAGCAGCTCCGGAGGGGGGGCTCGGTATGGCTACACCTTC	CASSSGGGARYGYTF
.	TRBV5-4	TRBJ2-2	.	TGTGCCAGCAGCTTAGCTTTGGACACCGGGGAGCTGTTTTTT	CASSLALDTGELFF
.	TRBV2	TRBJ1-1	once	TGTGCCAGCATGCAGGACAGCTACAACACTGAAGCTTTCTTT	CASMQDSYNTEAFF
.	TRBV5-8	TRBJ2-7	.	TGTGCCAGCAGCTTGGGTAAGAGACAACGAGATCTCTACGAGCAGTACTTC	CASSLGKRQRDLYEQYF